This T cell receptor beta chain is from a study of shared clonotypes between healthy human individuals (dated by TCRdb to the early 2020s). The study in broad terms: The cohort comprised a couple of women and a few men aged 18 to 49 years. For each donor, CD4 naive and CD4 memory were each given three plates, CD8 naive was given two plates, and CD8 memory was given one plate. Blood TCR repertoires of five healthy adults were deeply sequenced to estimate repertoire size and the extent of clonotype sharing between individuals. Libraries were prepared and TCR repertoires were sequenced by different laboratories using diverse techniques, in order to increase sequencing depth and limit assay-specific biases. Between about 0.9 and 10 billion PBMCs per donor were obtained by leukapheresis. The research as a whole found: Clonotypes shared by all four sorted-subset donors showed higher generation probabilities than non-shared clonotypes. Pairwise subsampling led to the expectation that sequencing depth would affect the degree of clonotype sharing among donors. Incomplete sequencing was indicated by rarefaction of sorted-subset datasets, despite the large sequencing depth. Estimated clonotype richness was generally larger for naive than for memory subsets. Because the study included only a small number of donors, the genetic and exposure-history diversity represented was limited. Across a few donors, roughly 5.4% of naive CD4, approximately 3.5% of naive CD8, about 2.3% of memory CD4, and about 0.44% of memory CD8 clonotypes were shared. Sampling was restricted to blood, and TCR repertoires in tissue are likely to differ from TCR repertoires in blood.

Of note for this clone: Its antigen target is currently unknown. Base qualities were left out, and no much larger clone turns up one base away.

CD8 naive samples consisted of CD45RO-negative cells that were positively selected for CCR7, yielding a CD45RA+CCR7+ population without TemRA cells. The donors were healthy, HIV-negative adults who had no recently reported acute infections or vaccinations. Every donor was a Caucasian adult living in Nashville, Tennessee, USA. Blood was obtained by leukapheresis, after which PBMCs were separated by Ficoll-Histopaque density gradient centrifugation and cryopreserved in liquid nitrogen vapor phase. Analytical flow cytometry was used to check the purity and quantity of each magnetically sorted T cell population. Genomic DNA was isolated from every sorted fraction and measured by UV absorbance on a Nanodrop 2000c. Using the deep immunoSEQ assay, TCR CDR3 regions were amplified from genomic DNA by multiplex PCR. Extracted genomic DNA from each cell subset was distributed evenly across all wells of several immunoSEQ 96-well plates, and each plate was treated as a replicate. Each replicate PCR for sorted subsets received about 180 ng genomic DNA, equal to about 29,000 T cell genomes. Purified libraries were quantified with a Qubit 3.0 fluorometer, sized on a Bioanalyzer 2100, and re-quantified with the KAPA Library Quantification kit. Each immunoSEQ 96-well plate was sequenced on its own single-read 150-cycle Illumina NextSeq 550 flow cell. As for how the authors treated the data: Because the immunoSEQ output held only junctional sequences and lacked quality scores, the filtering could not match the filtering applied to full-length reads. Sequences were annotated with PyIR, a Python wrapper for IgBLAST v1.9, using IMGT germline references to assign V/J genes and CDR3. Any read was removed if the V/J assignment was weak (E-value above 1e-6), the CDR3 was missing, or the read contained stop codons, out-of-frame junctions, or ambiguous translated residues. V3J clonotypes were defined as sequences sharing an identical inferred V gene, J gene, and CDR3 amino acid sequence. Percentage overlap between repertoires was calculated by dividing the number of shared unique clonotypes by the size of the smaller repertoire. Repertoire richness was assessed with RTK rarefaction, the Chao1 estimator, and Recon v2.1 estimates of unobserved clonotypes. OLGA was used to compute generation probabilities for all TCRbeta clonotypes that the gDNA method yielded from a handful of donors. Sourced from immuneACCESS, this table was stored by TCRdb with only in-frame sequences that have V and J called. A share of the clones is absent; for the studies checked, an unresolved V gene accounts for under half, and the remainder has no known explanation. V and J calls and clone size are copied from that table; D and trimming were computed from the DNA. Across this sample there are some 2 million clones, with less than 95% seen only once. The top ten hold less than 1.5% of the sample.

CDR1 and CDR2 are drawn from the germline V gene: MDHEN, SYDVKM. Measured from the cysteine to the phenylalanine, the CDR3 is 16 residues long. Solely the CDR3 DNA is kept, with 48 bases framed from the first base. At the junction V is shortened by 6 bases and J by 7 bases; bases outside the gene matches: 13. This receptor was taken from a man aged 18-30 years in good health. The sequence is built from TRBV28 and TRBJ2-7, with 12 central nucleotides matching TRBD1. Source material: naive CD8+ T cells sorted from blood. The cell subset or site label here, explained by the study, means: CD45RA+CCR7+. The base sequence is TGTGCCAGCAGACCATCCCGGGACAGGGGGCTGTGGGAGCAGTACTTC. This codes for CASRPSRDRGLWEQYF.